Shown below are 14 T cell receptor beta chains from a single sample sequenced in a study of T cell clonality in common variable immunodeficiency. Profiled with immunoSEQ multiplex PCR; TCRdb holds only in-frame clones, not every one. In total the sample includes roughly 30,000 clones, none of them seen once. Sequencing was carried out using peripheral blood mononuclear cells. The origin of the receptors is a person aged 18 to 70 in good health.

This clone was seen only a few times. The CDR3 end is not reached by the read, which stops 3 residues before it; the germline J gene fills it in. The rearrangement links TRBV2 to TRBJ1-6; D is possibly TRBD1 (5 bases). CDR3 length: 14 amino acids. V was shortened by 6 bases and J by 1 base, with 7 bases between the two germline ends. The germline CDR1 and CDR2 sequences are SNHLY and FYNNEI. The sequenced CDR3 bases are TGTGCCAGCAGCGGGGGGTCCTATAATTCACCC. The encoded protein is CASSGGSYNSP. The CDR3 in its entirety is CASSGGSYNSPLHF.

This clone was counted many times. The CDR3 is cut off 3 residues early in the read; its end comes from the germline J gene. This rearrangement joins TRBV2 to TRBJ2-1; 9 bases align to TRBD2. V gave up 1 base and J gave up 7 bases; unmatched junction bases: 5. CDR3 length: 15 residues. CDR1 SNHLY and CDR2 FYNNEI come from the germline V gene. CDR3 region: CASSEGLAGYNEQFF. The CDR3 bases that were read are TGTGCCAGCAGTGAAGGGCTAGCGGGATATAATGAG.

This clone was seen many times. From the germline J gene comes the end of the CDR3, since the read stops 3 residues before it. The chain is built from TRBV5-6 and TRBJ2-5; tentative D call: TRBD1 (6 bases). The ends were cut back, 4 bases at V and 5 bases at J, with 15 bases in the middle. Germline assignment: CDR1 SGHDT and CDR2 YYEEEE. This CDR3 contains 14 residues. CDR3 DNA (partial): TGTGCCAGCAGCACCAGGGGTCTTCACGAGACC. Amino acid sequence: CASSTRGLHET. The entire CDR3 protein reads CASSTRGLHETQYF.

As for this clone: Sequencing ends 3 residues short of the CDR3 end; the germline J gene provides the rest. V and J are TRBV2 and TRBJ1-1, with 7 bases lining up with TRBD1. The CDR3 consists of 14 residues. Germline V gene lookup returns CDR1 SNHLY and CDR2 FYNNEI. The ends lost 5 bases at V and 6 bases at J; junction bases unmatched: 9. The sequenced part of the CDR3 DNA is TGTGCCAGCAGTTTCCAGACAGGGTCAGCTGAA. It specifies CASSFQTGSAE. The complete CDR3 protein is CASSFQTGSAEAFF.

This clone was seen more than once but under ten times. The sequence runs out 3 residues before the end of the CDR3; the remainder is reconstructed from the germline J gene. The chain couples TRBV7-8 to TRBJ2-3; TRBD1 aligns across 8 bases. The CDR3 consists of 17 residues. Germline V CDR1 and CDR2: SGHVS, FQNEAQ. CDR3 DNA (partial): TGTGCCAGCAGCCCCTACCGGGTCAGGGGGCCATGGGAGACG. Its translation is CASSPYRVRGPWET. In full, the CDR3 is CASSPYRVRGPWETQYF.

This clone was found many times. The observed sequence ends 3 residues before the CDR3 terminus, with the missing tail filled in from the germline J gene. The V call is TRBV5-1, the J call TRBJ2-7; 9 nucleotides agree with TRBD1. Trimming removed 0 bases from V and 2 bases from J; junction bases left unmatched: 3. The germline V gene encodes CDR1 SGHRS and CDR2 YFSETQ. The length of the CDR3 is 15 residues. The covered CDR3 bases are TGCGCCAGCAGCTTGGACAGGGGGCGAGCCTACGAG. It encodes CASSLDRGRAYE. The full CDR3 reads CASSLDRGRAYEQYF.

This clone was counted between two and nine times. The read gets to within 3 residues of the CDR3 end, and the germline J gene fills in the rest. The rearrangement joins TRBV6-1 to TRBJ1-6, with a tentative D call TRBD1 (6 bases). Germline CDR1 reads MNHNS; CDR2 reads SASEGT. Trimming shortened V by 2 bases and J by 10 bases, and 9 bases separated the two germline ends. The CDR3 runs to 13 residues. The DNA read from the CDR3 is TGTGCCAGCAGTGAATCAGGGGACTCACCC. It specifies CASSESGDSP. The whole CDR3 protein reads CASSESGDSPLHF.

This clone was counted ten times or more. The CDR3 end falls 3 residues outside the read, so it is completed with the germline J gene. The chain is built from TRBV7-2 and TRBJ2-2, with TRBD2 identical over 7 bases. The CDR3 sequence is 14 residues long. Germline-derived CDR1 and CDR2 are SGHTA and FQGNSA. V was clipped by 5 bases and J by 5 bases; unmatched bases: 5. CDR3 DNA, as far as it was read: TGTGCCAGCAGCCCTTGGGAGGGGACCGGGGAG. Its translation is CASSPWEGTGE. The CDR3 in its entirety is CASSPWEGTGELFF. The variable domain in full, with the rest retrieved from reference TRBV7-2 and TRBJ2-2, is GAGVSQSPSNKVTEKGKDVELRCDPISGHTALYWYRQSLGQGLEFLIYFQGNSAPDKSGLPSDRFSAERTGGSVSTLTIQRTQQEDSAVYLCASSPWEGTGELFFGEGSRLTVL.

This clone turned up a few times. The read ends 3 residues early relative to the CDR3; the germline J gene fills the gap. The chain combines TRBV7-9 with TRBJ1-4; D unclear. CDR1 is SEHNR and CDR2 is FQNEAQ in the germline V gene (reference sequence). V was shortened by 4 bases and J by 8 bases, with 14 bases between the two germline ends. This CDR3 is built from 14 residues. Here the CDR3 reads CASSSGPLGEKLFF. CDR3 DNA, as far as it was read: TGTGCCAGCAGCTCCGGCCCCCTGGGCGAAAAA.

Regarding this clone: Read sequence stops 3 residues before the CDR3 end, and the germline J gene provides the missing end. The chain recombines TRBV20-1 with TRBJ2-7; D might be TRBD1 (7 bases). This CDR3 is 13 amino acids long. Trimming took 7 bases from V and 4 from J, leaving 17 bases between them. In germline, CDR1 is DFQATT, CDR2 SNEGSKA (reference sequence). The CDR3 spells CSVPMAGGYEQYF. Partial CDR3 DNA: TGCAGTGTCCCAATGGCAGGGGGGTACGAG.

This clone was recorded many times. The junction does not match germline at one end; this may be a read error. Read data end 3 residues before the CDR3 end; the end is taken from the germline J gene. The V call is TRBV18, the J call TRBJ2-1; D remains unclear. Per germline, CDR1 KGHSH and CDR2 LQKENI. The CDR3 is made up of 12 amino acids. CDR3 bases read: TGTGCCAGCTCATCACCACCGGGTGAG. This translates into CASSSPPGE. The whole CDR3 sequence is CASSSPPGEQFF.

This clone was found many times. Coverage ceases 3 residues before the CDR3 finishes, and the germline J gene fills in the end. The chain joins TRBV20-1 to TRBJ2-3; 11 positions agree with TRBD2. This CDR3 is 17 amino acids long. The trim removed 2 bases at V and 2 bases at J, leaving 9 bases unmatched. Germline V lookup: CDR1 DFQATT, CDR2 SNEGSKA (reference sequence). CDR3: CSARTLELAGATDTQYF. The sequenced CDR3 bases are TGCAGTGCTAGAACCCTAGAACTAGCGGGAGCCACAGATACG.

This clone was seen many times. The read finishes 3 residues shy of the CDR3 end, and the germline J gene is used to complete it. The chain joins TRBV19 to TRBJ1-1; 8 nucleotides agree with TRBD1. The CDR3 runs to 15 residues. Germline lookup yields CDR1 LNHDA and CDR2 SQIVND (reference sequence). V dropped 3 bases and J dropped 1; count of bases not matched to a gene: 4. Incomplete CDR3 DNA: TGTGCCAGTAGTATCTGGCAGGGGGCGAACACTGAA. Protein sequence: CASSIWQGANTE. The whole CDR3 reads CASSIWQGANTEAFF.

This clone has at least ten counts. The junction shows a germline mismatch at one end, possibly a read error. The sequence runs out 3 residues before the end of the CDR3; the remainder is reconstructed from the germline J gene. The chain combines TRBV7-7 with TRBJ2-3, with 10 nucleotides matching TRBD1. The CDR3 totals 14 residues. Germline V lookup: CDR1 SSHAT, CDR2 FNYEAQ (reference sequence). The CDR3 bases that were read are TGTGCTAGCAGCTCCGGGACAGGGGAAGAGACG. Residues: CASSSGTGEET. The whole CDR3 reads CASSSGTGEETQYF.